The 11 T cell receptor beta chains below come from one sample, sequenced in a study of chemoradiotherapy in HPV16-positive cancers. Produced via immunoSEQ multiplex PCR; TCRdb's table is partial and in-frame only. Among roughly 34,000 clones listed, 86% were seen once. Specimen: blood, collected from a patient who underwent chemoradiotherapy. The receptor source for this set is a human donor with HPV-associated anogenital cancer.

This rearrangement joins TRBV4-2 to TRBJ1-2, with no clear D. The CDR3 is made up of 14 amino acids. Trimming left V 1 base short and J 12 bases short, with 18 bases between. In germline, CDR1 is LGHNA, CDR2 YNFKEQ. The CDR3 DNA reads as TGTGCCAGCAGCCAAGGGACCCGGCCCCCTGGGCACACCTTC. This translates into CASSQGTRPPGHTF.

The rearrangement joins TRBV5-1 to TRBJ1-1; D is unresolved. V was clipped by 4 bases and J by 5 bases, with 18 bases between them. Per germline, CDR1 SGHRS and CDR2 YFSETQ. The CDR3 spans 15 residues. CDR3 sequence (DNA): TGCGCCAGCAGCCCGATGGACGTGATAAGGACTGAAGCTTTCTTT. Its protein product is CASSPMDVIRTEAFF.

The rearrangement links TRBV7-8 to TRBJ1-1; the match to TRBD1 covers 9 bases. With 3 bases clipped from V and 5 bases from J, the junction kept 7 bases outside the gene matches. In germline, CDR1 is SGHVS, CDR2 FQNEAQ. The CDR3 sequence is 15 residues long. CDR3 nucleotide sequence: TGTGCCAGCAGCTTTGGACAGGGGTGGGGTACTGAAGCTTTCTTT. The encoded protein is CASSFGQGWGTEAFF.

CDR3 in DNA: TGTGCCAGCAGCCCACGGACAGTCGATGAAAAACTGTTTTTT. This encodes CASSPRTVDEKLFF. The chain couples TRBV7-8 to TRBJ1-4, with a weak D call TRBD1 (6 bases). The CDR3 length is 14 residues. Germline V lookup: CDR1 SGHVS, CDR2 FQNEAQ. The ends were cut back, 5 bases at V and 6 bases at J, with 13 bases in the middle.

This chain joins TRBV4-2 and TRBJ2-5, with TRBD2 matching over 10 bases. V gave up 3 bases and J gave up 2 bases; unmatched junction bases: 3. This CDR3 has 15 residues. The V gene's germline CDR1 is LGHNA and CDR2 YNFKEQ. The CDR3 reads CASSQKRGGQETQYF. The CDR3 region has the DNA TGTGCCAGCAGCCAGAAGCGGGGGGGGCAAGAGACCCAGTACTTC.

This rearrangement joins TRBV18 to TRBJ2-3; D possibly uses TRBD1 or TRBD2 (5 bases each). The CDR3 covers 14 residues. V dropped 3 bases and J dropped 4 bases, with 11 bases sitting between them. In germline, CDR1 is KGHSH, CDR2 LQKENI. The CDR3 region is CASSPGVTADTQYF. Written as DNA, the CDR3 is TGTGCCAGCTCACCGGGGGTTACGGCAGATACGCAGTATTTT. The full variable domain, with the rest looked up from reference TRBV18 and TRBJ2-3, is NAGVMQNPRHLVRRRGQEARLRCSPMKGHSHVYWYRQLPEEGLKFMVYLQKENIIDESGMPKERFSAEFPKEGPSILRIQQVVRGDSAAYFCASSPGVTADTQYFGPGTRLTVL.

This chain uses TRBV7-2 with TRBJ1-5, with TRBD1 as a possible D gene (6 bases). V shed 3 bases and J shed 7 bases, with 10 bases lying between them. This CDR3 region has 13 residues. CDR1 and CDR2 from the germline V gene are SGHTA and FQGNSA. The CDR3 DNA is TGTGCCAGCAGCTTTACAGGGCTACAGCCCCAGCATTTT. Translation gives CASSFTGLQPQHF.

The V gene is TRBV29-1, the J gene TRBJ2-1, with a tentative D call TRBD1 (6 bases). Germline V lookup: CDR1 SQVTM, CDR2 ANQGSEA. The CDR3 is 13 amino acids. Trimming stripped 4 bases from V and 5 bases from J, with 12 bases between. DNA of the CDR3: TGCAGCGTTGTCAGGGACACGGACAATGAGCAGTTCTTC. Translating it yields CSVVRDTDNEQFF.

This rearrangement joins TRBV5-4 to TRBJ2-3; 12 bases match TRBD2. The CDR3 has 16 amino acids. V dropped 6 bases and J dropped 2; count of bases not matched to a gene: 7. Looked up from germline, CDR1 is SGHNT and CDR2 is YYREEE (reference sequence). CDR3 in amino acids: CASTPLAGGATDTQYF. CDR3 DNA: TGTGCCAGCACCCCACTAGCGGGGGGAGCCACAGATACGCAGTATTTT.

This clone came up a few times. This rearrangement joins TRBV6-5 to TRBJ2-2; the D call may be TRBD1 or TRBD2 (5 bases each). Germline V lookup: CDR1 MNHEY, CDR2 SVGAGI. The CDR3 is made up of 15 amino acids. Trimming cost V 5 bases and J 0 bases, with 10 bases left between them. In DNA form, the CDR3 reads TGTGCCAGCAGTCGGGACGAGCCGAACACCGGGGAGCTGTTTTTT. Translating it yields CASSRDEPNTGELFF.

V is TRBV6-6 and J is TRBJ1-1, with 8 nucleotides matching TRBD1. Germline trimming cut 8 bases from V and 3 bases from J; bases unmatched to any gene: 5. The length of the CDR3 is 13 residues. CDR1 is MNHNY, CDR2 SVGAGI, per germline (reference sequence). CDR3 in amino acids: CASDRGLDTEAFF. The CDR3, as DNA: TGTGCCAGCGACAGGGGCCTGGACACTGAAGCTTTCTTT.